Listed below are T cell receptor beta chains from one sample, sequenced in a study of blood T cell repertoires in COVID-19. Repertoires were generated with immunoSEQ multiplex PCR, while TCRdb's copy carries only in-frame clones and drops some. The data contain about 34,000 clones, approximately 92% of them singletons. Sample: peripheral blood. The receptor set was obtained from an elderly woman with acute or convalescent COVID-19. Each CDR3 is given with its conserved first and last residue. Fields, in order: clone size, V gene, J gene, D gene, CDR3 DNA, CDR3 protein. A D gene is named only where the DNA matches it firmly. Size is stated for part of the rows, as once, few or many counts, or as a class when the clone is expanded.

abundance: -
v_gene: TRBV7-9
j_gene: TRBJ1-2
d_gene: TRBD1
CDR3nt: TGTGCCAGCAGCGGCGGGACAGTCACCTCCCTCTATGGCTACACCTTC
CDR3aa: CASSGGTVTSLYGYTF

abundance: -
v_gene: TRBV4-2
j_gene: TRBJ1-1
d_gene: TRBD1
CDR3nt: TGTGCCAGCAGCCAAGATTGGCAGGGGGACACTGAAGCTTTCTTT
CDR3aa: CASSQDWQGDTEAFF

abundance: -
v_gene: TRBV7-9
j_gene: TRBJ2-5
d_gene: -
CDR3nt: TGTGCCAGCAGCCCGTGGGGGCGCGACGTGGAGACCCAGTACTTC
CDR3aa: CASSPWGRDVETQYF

abundance: -
v_gene: TRBV5-1
j_gene: TRBJ1-3
d_gene: TRBD1
CDR3nt: TGCGCCAGCAGCCAAGACAGGGGCTCTGGAAACACCATATATTTT
CDR3aa: CASSQDRGSGNTIYF

abundance: -
v_gene: TRBV15
j_gene: TRBJ1-1
d_gene: -
CDR3nt: TGTGCCACCAGCTATAGCCCGACTCAAGGTACTGAAGCTTTCTTT
CDR3aa: CATSYSPTQGTEAFF

abundance: -
v_gene: TRBV19
j_gene: TRBJ1-5
d_gene: TRBD1
CDR3nt: TGTGCCAGTCAGGGGGAGGGCAATCAGCCCCAGCATTTT
CDR3aa: CASQGEGNQPQHF

abundance: -
v_gene: TRBV5-6
j_gene: TRBJ2-3
d_gene: TRBD1
CDR3nt: TGTGCCAGCAGCTTGGCCCAGGGGGCTACGCAGTATTTT
CDR3aa: CASSLAQGATQYF

abundance: -
v_gene: TRBV5-1
j_gene: TRBJ1-4
d_gene: -
CDR3nt: TGCGCCAGCAGCTTGAACAGGATTAATGAAAAACTGTTTTTT
CDR3aa: CASSLNRINEKLFF

abundance: -
v_gene: TRBV5-1
j_gene: TRBJ1-1
d_gene: -
CDR3nt: TGCGCCAGCAGCTTGGTACAGGGCGACACTGAAGCTTTCTTT
CDR3aa: CASSLVQGDTEAFF

abundance: few
v_gene: TRBV15
j_gene: TRBJ1-5
d_gene: -
CDR3nt: TGTGCCCCACAGGAAAATAGCAATCAGCCCCAGCATTTT
CDR3aa: CAPQENSNQPQHF

abundance: once
v_gene: TRBV15
j_gene: TRBJ2-7
d_gene: -
CDR3nt: TGTGCCACCAGCAGAGGACAGATCTACGAGCAGTACTTC
CDR3aa: CATSRGQIYEQYF

abundance: -
v_gene: TRBV9
j_gene: TRBJ2-3
d_gene: -
CDR3nt: TGTGCCAGCAGCGCCGTCCAGGGAAATACGCAGTATTTT
CDR3aa: CASSAVQGNTQYF

abundance: -
v_gene: TRBV6-1
j_gene: TRBJ1-2
d_gene: TRBD1
CDR3nt: TGTGCCAGCAGTGACCGGGACAGGGGCGGCTACACCTTC
CDR3aa: CASSDRDRGGYTF

abundance: -
v_gene: TRBV3-1/TRBV3-2
j_gene: TRBJ1-2
d_gene: TRBD1
CDR3nt: TGTGCCAGCAGCCACAGGGGGAACAACTATGGCTACACCTTC
CDR3aa: CASSHRGNNYGYTF

abundance: -
v_gene: TRBV11-1
j_gene: TRBJ2-7
d_gene: TRBD1
CDR3nt: TGTGCCAGCAGAGGACAGGGTCCCTACGAGCAGTACTTC
CDR3aa: CASRGQGPYEQYF

abundance: -
v_gene: TRBV2
j_gene: TRBJ2-7
d_gene: TRBD1
CDR3nt: TGTGCCAGCACTCAAAGACAGGGGCAAGCGCAGTACTTC
CDR3aa: CASTQRQGQAQYF

abundance: -
v_gene: TRBV5-1
j_gene: TRBJ2-3
d_gene: TRBD1
CDR3nt: TGCGCCAGCAGCCTCCCCTCTGGCCGAGACAGGGAAAGTCCAGATACGCAGTATTTT
CDR3aa: CASSLPSGRDRESPDTQYF

abundance: -
v_gene: TRBV5-1
j_gene: TRBJ2-1
d_gene: -
CDR3nt: TGCGCCAGTCAGGCGGGGCCAGAAAGCTACAATGAGCAGTTCTTC
CDR3aa: CASQAGPESYNEQFF

abundance: -
v_gene: TRBV7-2
j_gene: TRBJ2-5
d_gene: TRBD1
CDR3nt: TGTGCCAGCAGCTTCCGACAGGGGGGCTACCAAGAGACCCAGTACTTC
CDR3aa: CASSFRQGGYQETQYF

abundance: -
v_gene: TRBV11-3
j_gene: TRBJ2-1
d_gene: -
CDR3nt: TGTGCCAGCAGCACCGGGACTGTTCCGAATGAGCAGTTCTTC
CDR3aa: CASSTGTVPNEQFF

abundance: -
v_gene: TRBV25-1
j_gene: TRBJ2-1
d_gene: -
CDR3nt: TGTGCCAGCAGTGAAGAGGGCGGGTCCTACAATGAGCAGTTCTTC
CDR3aa: CASSEEGGSYNEQFF

abundance: once
v_gene: TRBV5-1
j_gene: TRBJ2-5
d_gene: TRBD2
CDR3nt: TGCGCCAGCAGCTTGGCGGCGGGGGAAGAGACCCAGTACTTC
CDR3aa: CASSLAAGEETQYF

abundance: -
v_gene: TRBV5-1
j_gene: TRBJ1-1
d_gene: TRBD1
CDR3nt: TGCGCCAGCAGCTCCGGGACAGCGAACACTGAAGCTTTCTTT
CDR3aa: CASSSGTANTEAFF

abundance: -
v_gene: TRBV10-3
j_gene: TRBJ1-1
d_gene: -
CDR3nt: TGTGCCATCAGTGACACAGGCACTGAAGCTTTCTTT
CDR3aa: CAISDTGTEAFF

abundance: -
v_gene: TRBV19
j_gene: TRBJ2-7
d_gene: TRBD1
CDR3nt: TGTGCCAGTAGTATAGCCAGGACAGGCCTCTACGAGCAGTACTTC
CDR3aa: CASSIARTGLYEQYF

abundance: -
v_gene: TRBV29-1
j_gene: TRBJ1-1
d_gene: -
CDR3nt: TGCAGCGTTGAAGGGACACCGGTGATTGAAGCTTTCTTT
CDR3aa: CSVEGTPVIEAFF

abundance: -
v_gene: TRBV12-5
j_gene: TRBJ2-1
d_gene: TRBD1
CDR3nt: TGTGCTAGTGGTTTGGCTGTCGGACAGGGGGCTTACAATGAGCAGTTCTTC
CDR3aa: CASGLAVGQGAYNEQFF

abundance: -
v_gene: TRBV19
j_gene: TRBJ2-2
d_gene: TRBD1
CDR3nt: TGTGCCAGTCGCGACAGGGCTCCGAACACCGGGGAGCTGTTTTTT
CDR3aa: CASRDRAPNTGELFF

abundance: -
v_gene: TRBV5-1
j_gene: TRBJ1-2
d_gene: TRBD1
CDR3nt: TGCGCCAGCAGCTTGGAGGCGGACAGGGCCATCTTC
CDR3aa: CASSLEADRAIF

abundance: -
v_gene: TRBV7-8
j_gene: TRBJ1-6
d_gene: -
CDR3nt: TGTGCCAGCAGCTTAGTCACGGCAGGGAATAATTCACCCCTCCACTTT
CDR3aa: CASSLVTAGNNSPLHF

abundance: -
v_gene: TRBV27
j_gene: TRBJ2-3
d_gene: -
CDR3nt: TGTGCCAGCAGTTTAAGGTGGGGCCTGGATACGCAGTATTTT
CDR3aa: CASSLRWGLDTQYF

abundance: -
v_gene: TRBV28
j_gene: TRBJ1-3
d_gene: -
CDR3nt: TGTGCCAGCAGCAGGACTTTTGGAAACACCATATATTTT
CDR3aa: CASSRTFGNTIYF

abundance: -
v_gene: TRBV5-1
j_gene: TRBJ2-1
d_gene: TRBD2
CDR3nt: TGCGCCAGCAGCTCTAGCGGGGGGTTCTACAATGAGCAGTTCTTC
CDR3aa: CASSSSGGFYNEQFF

abundance: -
v_gene: TRBV15
j_gene: TRBJ2-5
d_gene: -
CDR3nt: TGTGCCACGTCACCCAGCCAAGAGACCCAGTACTTC
CDR3aa: CATSPSQETQYF

abundance: -
v_gene: TRBV2
j_gene: TRBJ2-7
d_gene: -
CDR3nt: TGTGCCAGCACCCCGGGGGACCGAACCTACGAGCAGTACTTC
CDR3aa: CASTPGDRTYEQYF